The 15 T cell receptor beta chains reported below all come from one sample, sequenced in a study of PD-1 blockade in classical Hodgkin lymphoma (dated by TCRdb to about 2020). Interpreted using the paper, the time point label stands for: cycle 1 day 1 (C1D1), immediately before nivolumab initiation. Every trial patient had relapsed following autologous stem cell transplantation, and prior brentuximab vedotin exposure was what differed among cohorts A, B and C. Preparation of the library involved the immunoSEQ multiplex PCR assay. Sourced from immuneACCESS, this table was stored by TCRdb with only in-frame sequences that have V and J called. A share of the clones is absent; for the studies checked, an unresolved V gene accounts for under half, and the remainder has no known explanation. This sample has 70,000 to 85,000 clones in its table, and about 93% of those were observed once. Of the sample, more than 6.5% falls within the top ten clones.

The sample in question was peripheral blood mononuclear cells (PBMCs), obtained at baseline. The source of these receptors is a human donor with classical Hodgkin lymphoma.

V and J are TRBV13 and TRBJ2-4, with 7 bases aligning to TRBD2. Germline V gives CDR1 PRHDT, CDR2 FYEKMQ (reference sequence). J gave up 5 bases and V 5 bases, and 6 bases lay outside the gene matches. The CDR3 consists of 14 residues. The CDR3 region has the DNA TGTGCCAGCAGCGAAGCGGGACTCCAAAACATTCAGTACTTC. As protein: CASSEAGLQNIQYF. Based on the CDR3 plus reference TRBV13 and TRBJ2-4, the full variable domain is AAGVIQSPRHLIKEKRETATLKCYPIPRHDTVYWYQQGPGQDPQFLISFYEKMQSDKGSIPDRFSAQQFSDYHSELNMSSLELGDSALYFCASSEAGLQNIQYFGAGTRLSVL.

The CDR3 sequence: CASSPSDSPTDTQYF. DNA for the CDR3: TGCGCCAGCAGCCCCTCGGACAGCCCCACAGATACGCAGTATTTT. The chain recombines TRBV5-1 with TRBJ2-3, with D perhaps TRBD1 (6 bases). This CDR3 contains 15 residues. CDR1 is SGHRS and CDR2 is YFSETQ in the germline V gene. V gave up 4 bases and J gave up 2 bases, with 14 bases separating them. Variable domain in full (rest from reference TRBV5-1 and TRBJ2-3): KAGVTQTPRYLIKTRGQQVTLSCSPISGHRSVSWYQQTPGQGLQFLFEYFSETQRNKGNFPGRFSGRQFSNSRSEMNVSTLELGDSALYLCASSPSDSPTDTQYFGPGTRLTVL.

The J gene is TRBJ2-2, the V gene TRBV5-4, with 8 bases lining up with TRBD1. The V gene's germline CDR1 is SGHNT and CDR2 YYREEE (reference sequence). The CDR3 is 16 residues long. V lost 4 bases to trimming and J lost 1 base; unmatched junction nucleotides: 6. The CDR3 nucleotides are TGTGCCAGCAGCGGGGCCGGGACAGGGAACACCGGGGAGCTGTTTTTT. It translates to CASSGAGTGNTGELFF. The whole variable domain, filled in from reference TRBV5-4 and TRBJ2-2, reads ETGVTQSPTHLIKTRGQQVTLRCSSQSGHNTVSWYQQALGQGPQFIFQYYREEENGRGNFPPRFSGLQFPNYSSELNVNALELDDSALYLCASSGAGTGNTGELFFGEGSRLTVL.

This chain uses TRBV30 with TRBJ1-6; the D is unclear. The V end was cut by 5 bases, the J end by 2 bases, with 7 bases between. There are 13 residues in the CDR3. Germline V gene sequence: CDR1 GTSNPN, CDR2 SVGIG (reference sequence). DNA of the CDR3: TGTGCCTGGCGCGGGACCTATAATTCACCCCTCCACTTT. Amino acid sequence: CAWRGTYNSPLHF.

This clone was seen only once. As DNA, the CDR3 is TGTGCCAGCAGCTTCGGCCAGAGCTCCTACGAGCAGTACTTC. This codes for CASSFGQSSYEQYF. The chain has TRBV5-6 and TRBJ2-7; unclear D gene. The CDR3 is 14 amino acids. Trimming took 2 bases from V and 0 from J, leaving 9 bases between them. Germline V gene data show CDR1 as SGHDT and CDR2 as YYEEEE.

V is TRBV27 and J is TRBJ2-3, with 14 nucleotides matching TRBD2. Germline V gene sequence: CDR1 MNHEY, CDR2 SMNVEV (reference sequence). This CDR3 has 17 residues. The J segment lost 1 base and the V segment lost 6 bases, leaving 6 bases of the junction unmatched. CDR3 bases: TGTGCCAGCAGCCTCTCGACTAGCGGGAGGGGCACAGATACGCAGTATTTT. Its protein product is CASSLSTSGRGTDTQYF.

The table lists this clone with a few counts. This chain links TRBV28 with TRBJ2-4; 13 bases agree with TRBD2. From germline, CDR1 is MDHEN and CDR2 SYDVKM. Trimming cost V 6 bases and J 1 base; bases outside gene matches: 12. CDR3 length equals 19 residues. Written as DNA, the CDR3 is TGTGCCAGCAGCCCTTTACTAGCGGGAGGGCCGCGGGCCAAAAACATTCAGTACTTC. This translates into CASSPLLAGGPRAKNIQYF. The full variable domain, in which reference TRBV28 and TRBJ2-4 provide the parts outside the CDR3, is DVKVTQSSRYLVKRTGEKVFLECVQDMDHENMFWYRQDPGLGLRLIYFSYDVKMKEKGDIPEGYSVSREKKERFSLILESASTNQTSMYLCASSPLLAGGPRAKNIQYFGAGTRLSVL.

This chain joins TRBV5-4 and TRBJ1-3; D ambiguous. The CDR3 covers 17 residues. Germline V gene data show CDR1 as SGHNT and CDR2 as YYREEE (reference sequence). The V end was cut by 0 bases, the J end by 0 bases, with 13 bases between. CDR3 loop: CASSLGGERISGNTIYF. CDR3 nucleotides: TGTGCCAGCAGCTTGGGGGGTGAGAGGATCTCTGGAAACACCATATATTTT.

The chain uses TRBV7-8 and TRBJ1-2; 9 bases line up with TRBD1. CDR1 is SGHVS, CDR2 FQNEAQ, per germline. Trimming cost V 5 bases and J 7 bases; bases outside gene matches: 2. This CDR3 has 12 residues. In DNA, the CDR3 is TGTGCCAGCAGCCCGGACAGGGGTGGCTACACCTTC. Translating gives CASSPDRGGYTF.

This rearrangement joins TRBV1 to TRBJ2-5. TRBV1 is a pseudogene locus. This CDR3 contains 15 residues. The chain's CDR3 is CTSSQTDEIQETQYF. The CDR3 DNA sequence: TGCACCAGCAGCCAGACGGACGAGATCCAAGAGACCCAGTACTTC.

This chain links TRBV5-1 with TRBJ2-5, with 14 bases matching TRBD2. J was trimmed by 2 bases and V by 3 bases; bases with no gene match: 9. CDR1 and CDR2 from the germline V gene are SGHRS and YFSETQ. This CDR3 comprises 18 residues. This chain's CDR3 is CASSSGLAGASGQETQYF. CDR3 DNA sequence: TGCGCCAGCAGCTCGGGACTAGCGGGGGCCTCAGGGCAAGAGACCCAGTACTTC.

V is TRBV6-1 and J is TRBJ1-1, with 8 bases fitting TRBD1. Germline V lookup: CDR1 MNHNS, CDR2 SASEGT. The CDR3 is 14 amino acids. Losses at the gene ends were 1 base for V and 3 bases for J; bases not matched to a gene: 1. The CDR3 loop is CASSEVTGDTEAFF. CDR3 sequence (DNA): TGTGCCAGCAGTGAAGTGACAGGGGACACTGAAGCTTTCTTT.

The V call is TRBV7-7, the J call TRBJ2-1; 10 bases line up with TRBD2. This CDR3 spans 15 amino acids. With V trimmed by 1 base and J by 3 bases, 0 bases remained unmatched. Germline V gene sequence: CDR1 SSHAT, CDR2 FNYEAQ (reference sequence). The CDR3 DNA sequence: TGTGCCAGCAGCTTAGGGACTAGCGGCTACAATGAGCAGTTCTTC. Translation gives CASSLGTSGYNEQFF. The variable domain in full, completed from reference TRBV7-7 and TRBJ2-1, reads GAGVSQSPRYKVTKRGQDVTLRCDPISSHATLYWYQQALGQGPEFLTYFNYEAQPDKSGLPSDRFSAERPEGSISTLTIQRTEQRDSAMYRCASSLGTSGYNEQFFGPGTRLTVL.

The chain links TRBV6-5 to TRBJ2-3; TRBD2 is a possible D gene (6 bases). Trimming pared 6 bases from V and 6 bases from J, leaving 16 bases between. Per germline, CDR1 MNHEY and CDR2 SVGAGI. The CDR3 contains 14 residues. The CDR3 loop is CASRISGGVDTQYF. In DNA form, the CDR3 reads TGTGCCAGCAGGATTAGCGGAGGGGTTGATACGCAGTATTTT.

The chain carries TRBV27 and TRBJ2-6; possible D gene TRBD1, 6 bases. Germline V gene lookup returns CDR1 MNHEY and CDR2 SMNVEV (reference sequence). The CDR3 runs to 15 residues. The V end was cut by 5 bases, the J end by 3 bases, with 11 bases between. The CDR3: CASSPQGRGANVLTF. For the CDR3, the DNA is TGTGCCAGCAGTCCCCAGGGGCGTGGGGCCAACGTCCTGACTTTC.